Each of the 19 T cell receptor beta chains below was sequenced from the same sample in a study of identical twins. From the 5' RACE reads, TCRdb called clonotypes with MiXCR, one entry per CDR3 protein. The sample lists 200,000 to 300,000 distinct CDR3 sequences; roughly a tenth were seen once. What was sequenced was memory T cells sorted from blood. These TCRs come from a man aged 45 to 65 in good health.

This clonotype was seen many times. CDR3 DNA: TGTGCCAGCAGCCCCCCGGGGGGGGCCAAAAACATTCAGTACTTC. It is translated as CASSPPGGAKNIQYF. V usage is TRBV6-2 or TRBV6-3 and J usage is TRBJ2-4, with 8 bases matching TRBD2. This CDR3 spans 15 amino acids. The germline V gene has CDR1 MNHEY and CDR2 SVGEGT. V dropped 6 bases and J dropped 1; count of bases not matched to a gene: 5.

The CDR3 is CASLRTGSYEQYF. The CDR3 region has the DNA TGTGCCAGCCTCCGAACGGGCTCCTACGAGCAGTACTTC. The genes are TRBV28 and TRBJ2-7; D not certain. CDR3 size: 13 residues. Trimming took off 8 bases at V and 0 bases at J, with 11 bases between the two ends. Looked up from germline, CDR1 is MDHEN and CDR2 is SYDVKM.

The V gene is TRBV11-2, the J gene TRBJ1-6; D ambiguous. CDR1 SGHAT and CDR2 FQNNGV come from the germline V gene. The length of the CDR3 is 13 residues. V lost 5 bases and J 4 bases, leaving 6 bases between the germline ends. Here the CDR3 DNA reads TGTGCCAGCAGCCCTAATTATAATTCACCCCTCCACTTT. It is translated as CASSPNYNSPLHF. Full variable domain (outside the CDR3, taken from reference TRBV11-2 and TRBJ1-6): EAGVAQSPRYKIIEKRQSVAFWCNPISGHATLYWYQQILGQGPKLLIQFQNNGVVDDSQLPKDRFSAERLKGVDSTLKIQPAKLEDSAVYLCASSPNYNSPLHFGNGTRLTVT.

This clonotype has a handful of counts. The V call is TRBV20-1, the J call TRBJ2-1; unclear D gene. V shed 6 bases and J shed 2 bases, with 14 bases lying between them. CDR1 DFQATT and CDR2 SNEGSKA come from the germline V gene (reference sequence). This CDR3 has 14 amino acids. The CDR3 coding sequence is TGCAGTGCAACGACCAGCGTAACCTACAATGAGCAGTTCTTC. Translated, it gives CSATTSVTYNEQFF.

This clonotype has a handful of counts. The chain employs TRBV9 and TRBJ2-7, with 7 bases matching TRBD2. Germline V gene data show CDR1 as SGDLS and CDR2 as YYNGEE. J gave up 3 bases and V 3 bases, and 3 bases lay outside the gene matches. CDR3 length: 13 residues. The CDR3 coding sequence is TGTGCCAGCAGCGCTAGCGGAGACTACGAGCAGTACTTC. This gives the protein CASSASGDYEQYF.

This clonotype turned up a few times. The V gene is TRBV7-2, the J gene TRBJ2-3; D is unresolved. The CDR3 contains 11 residues. Germline V gene lookup returns CDR1 SGHTA and CDR2 FQGNSA. Trimming took off 2 bases at V and 8 bases at J, with 5 bases between the two ends. DNA for the CDR3: TGTGCCAGCAGCTTAAGGAGTACGCAGTATTTT. Its translation: CASSLRSTQYF.

The chain joins TRBV20-1 to TRBJ2-3, with D hard to call. Germline V CDR1 and CDR2: DFQATT, SNEGSKA (reference sequence). The germline V and J ends were trimmed by 3 bases and 1 base, with 11 bases remaining between them. The CDR3 extends over 14 amino acids. The CDR3 loop is CSASVRIRTDTQYF. The CDR3 DNA reads TGCAGTGCTAGCGTCAGGATCCGCACAGATACGCAGTATTTT.

This chain uses TRBV3-1 with TRBJ2-1, with TRBD2 identical over 7 bases. CDR1 is LGHDT and CDR2 is YNNKEL in the germline V gene (reference sequence). The V and J ends lost 5 bases and 9 bases, in that order; junction bases with no gene match: 7. The CDR3 runs to 13 residues. The CDR3 loop reads CASSSTRGSEQFF. The CDR3 DNA reads TGTGCCAGCAGCTCAACTCGCGGGAGTGAGCAGTTCTTC.

This clonotype occurred many times. This chain joins TRBV5-1 and TRBJ2-7, with TRBD1 identical over 8 bases. CDR1 is SGHRS, CDR2 YFSETQ, per germline. This CDR3 has 13 residues. The V and J ends lost 4 bases and 6 bases, in that order; junction bases with no gene match: 6. The chain's CDR3 is CASSPTGEGEQYF. Written as DNA, the CDR3 is TGCGCCAGCAGCCCGACAGGGGAAGGCGAGCAGTACTTC.

The chain employs TRBV12-3 or TRBV12-4 and TRBJ2-5; D gene uncertain. CDR3 length: 13 residues. Between the trimmed V and J ends, which lost 3 bases and 2 bases, there was a span of 7 bases. For the CDR3, the DNA is TGTGCCAGCAGTTTCATCGGACAAGAGACCCAGTACTTC. Its protein is CASSFIGQETQYF.

This clonotype was observed many times. The genes are TRBV5-1 and TRBJ2-3; 8 nucleotides agree with TRBD2. V shed 0 bases, J shed 2 bases, and the junction held 5 bases outside the gene matches. Germline assignment: CDR1 SGHRS and CDR2 YFSETQ. The CDR3 loop spans 16 amino acids. CDR3 bases: TGCGCCAGCAGCTTGGGGCGGGGGGCCAACACAGATACGCAGTATTTT. Translation gives CASSLGRGANTDTQYF.

This clonotype occurred many times. The chain combines TRBV5-6 with TRBJ1-2; D not resolved. V was trimmed by 2 bases and J by 0 bases, leaving 8 bases between them. The CDR3 has 14 amino acids. Germline V gene lookup returns CDR1 SGHDT and CDR2 YYEEEE. The CDR3 is CASSLVKTNYGYTF. CDR3 DNA sequence: TGTGCCAGCAGCTTAGTAAAAACTAACTATGGCTACACCTTC.

This clonotype was counted ten times or more. J is TRBJ2-7 and V is TRBV2; TRBD2 agrees at 8 bases. The germline V gene has CDR1 SNHLY and CDR2 FYNNEI. The CDR3 has 13 amino acids. The V and J ends lost 5 bases and 5 bases, in that order; junction bases with no gene match: 5. CDR3 region: CASSFSGTNEQYF. CDR3 nucleotides: TGTGCCAGCAGTTTTAGCGGGACCAACGAGCAGTACTTC.

This clonotype was counted only a few times. V usage is TRBV19 and J usage is TRBJ1-1; weak D call: TRBD1 (5 bases). The V gene lost 3 bases and the J gene lost 7 bases, with 18 bases spanning the gap. Germline-derived CDR1 and CDR2 are LNHDA and SQIVND (reference sequence). The CDR3 has 15 amino acids. The CDR3 here is CASSIRSGRTGEAFF. The CDR3 bases are TGTGCCAGTAGTATCCGCTCGGGACGAACCGGTGAAGCTTTCTTT.

This clonotype has just a few counts. J is TRBJ1-5 and V is TRBV6-5; a weak D match, TRBD1 (5 bases). Trimming cost V 0 bases and J 0 bases, with 15 bases left between them. The CDR3 sequence is 18 residues long. Germline assignment: CDR1 MNHEY and CDR2 SVGAGI. CDR3 coding DNA: TGTGCCAGCAGTTACTCGAGTCGAAACAGGTATAGCAATCAGCCCCAGCATTTT. Translated, it gives CASSYSSRNRYSNQPQHF.

This clonotype was detected only a few times. This rearrangement joins TRBV20-1 to TRBJ1-5; D call uncertain. The CDR3 sequence is 15 residues long. V was shortened by 3 bases and J by 0 bases, with 12 bases between the two germline ends. Germline CDR1 and CDR2: DFQATT and SNEGSKA (reference sequence). The chain's CDR3 is CSASSPLGSNQPQHF. The CDR3 region has the DNA TGCAGTGCTAGTAGTCCCCTAGGTAGCAATCAGCCCCAGCATTTT.

Many counts were recorded for this clonotype. V usage is TRBV18 and J usage is TRBJ1-1; D is perhaps TRBD1 (6 bases). CDR1 is KGHSH and CDR2 is LQKENI in the germline V gene. Between the trimmed V and J ends, which lost 1 base and 0 bases, there was a span of 12 bases. The CDR3 sequence is 16 residues long. This CDR3 is CASSPRQAPLNTEAFF. The CDR3 nucleotides are TGTGCCAGCTCACCACGACAGGCGCCCTTGAACACTGAAGCTTTCTTT.

This clonotype was counted between two and nine times. The rearrangement uses TRBV29-1 and TRBJ2-7; 7 nucleotides agree with TRBD2. Unmatched junction bases numbered 4, after V lost 5 bases and J lost 3 bases. CDR1 is SQVTM, CDR2 ANQGSEA, per germline. There are 12 residues in the CDR3. This chain's CDR3 is CSVSRDYYEQYF. The CDR3 DNA reads TGCAGCGTTAGCCGGGACTACTACGAGCAGTACTTC.

In its sample, this clonotype was seen many times. The chain joins TRBV20-1 to TRBJ1-1, with D possibly TRBD1 on 6 matching bases. Germline V lookup: CDR1 DFQATT, CDR2 SNEGSKA (reference sequence). This CDR3 contains 15 residues. Trimming left V 0 bases short and J 4 bases short, with 15 bases between. The CDR3 is CSARDGGALLTEAFF. The CDR3 DNA sequence: TGCAGTGCTAGAGATGGGGGGGCGCTTCTCACTGAAGCTTTCTTT.